This is a list of T cell receptor beta chains from one sample in a study of shared clonotypes between healthy human individuals. The table came from immunoSEQ multiplex PCR; TCRdb's copy has only in-frame clones and leaves some out. The table records roughly 1,600,000 clones, approximately 98.5% of them present only once. The sequenced material came from naive CD4+ T cells sorted from blood. The receptor set was obtained from a man younger than 40 in good health. Each CDR3 is given with its conserved first and last residue. A D gene is named only where the DNA matches it firmly. Where a row states a size, it is once, few, many or the class of an expanded clone; other rows omit it.

d_call: TRBD1; cdr3_length: 17; j_call: TRBJ2-1; clone_size: -; v_call: TRBV7-2; cdr3_aa: CASSFYPRQGGNNEQFF; cdr3_nt: TGTGCCAGCAGCTTTTACCCCCGACAGGGTGGGAACAATGAGCAGTTCTTC
d_call: TRBD1; cdr3_length: 12; j_call: TRBJ1-2; clone_size: few; v_call: TRBV7-9; cdr3_aa: CASSLRQGSYTF; cdr3_nt: TGTGCCAGCAGCCTACGACAGGGAAGCTACACCTTC
d_call: TRBD1; cdr3_length: 12; j_call: TRBJ2-1; clone_size: -; v_call: TRBV28; cdr3_aa: CASSFFRDRQFF; cdr3_nt: TGTGCCAGCAGTTTTTTCCGGGACAGGCAGTTCTTC
d_call: -; cdr3_length: 13; j_call: TRBJ2-5; clone_size: once; v_call: TRBV18; cdr3_aa: CASQRDSQETQYF; cdr3_nt: TGTGCCAGCCAACGGGACTCTCAAGAGACCCAGTACTTC
d_call: TRBD2; cdr3_length: 15; j_call: TRBJ2-1; clone_size: -; v_call: TRBV7-2; cdr3_aa: CASSLVGSGTYEQFF; cdr3_nt: TGTGCCAGCAGCTTAGTCGGTAGCGGGACATATGAGCAGTTCTTC
d_call: -; cdr3_length: 11; j_call: TRBJ2-3; clone_size: -; v_call: TRBV25-1; cdr3_aa: CASSLRDTQYF; cdr3_nt: TGTGCCAGCAGTCTCCGCGATACGCAGTATTTT
d_call: TRBD1; cdr3_length: 16; j_call: TRBJ2-5; clone_size: -; v_call: TRBV7-8; cdr3_aa: CASSEQGAGGIETQYF; cdr3_nt: TGTGCCAGCAGCGAACAGGGGGCAGGCGGGATAGAGACCCAGTACTTC
d_call: TRBD1; cdr3_length: 14; j_call: TRBJ1-4; clone_size: -; v_call: TRBV9; cdr3_aa: CASSVGQANEKLFF; cdr3_nt: TGTGCCAGCAGCGTGGGACAGGCCAATGAAAAACTGTTTTTT
d_call: TRBD2; cdr3_length: 17; j_call: TRBJ2-1; clone_size: -; v_call: TRBV18; cdr3_aa: CASSRTSGRWGYNEQFF; cdr3_nt: TGTGCCAGCTCACGGACTAGCGGGAGATGGGGCTACAATGAGCAGTTCTTC
d_call: TRBD1; cdr3_length: 15; j_call: TRBJ1-2; clone_size: -; v_call: TRBV5-1; cdr3_aa: CASSVNSGTGYGYTF; cdr3_nt: TGCGCCAGCAGCGTTAACTCCGGGACAGGCTATGGCTACACCTTC
d_call: -; cdr3_length: 14; j_call: TRBJ2-5; clone_size: -; v_call: TRBV6-6; cdr3_aa: CASSTGIERETQYF; cdr3_nt: TGTGCCAGCAGTACAGGGATAGAGAGGGAGACCCAGTACTTC
d_call: -; cdr3_length: 17; j_call: TRBJ2-5; clone_size: once; v_call: TRBV5-1; cdr3_aa: CASSLVRSAGTGETQYF; cdr3_nt: TGCGCCAGCAGCTTGGTACGGTCCGCAGGGACGGGGGAGACCCAGTACTTC
d_call: -; cdr3_length: 14; j_call: TRBJ2-3; clone_size: -; v_call: TRBV18; cdr3_aa: CASSPTGVLDTQYF; cdr3_nt: TGTGCCAGCTCACCTACGGGGGTTTTGGATACGCAGTATTTT
d_call: -; cdr3_length: 15; j_call: TRBJ1-1; clone_size: -; v_call: TRBV19; cdr3_aa: CASSIGVRGNTEAFF; cdr3_nt: TGTGCCAGTAGTATCGGGGTTAGGGGGAACACTGAAGCTTTCTTT
d_call: TRBD2; cdr3_length: 12; j_call: TRBJ2-1; clone_size: -; v_call: TRBV5-1; cdr3_aa: CASVSGDNEQFF; cdr3_nt: TGCGCCAGCGTCAGCGGGGACAATGAGCAGTTCTTC
d_call: TRBD1; cdr3_length: 15; j_call: TRBJ2-2; clone_size: -; v_call: TRBV7-2; cdr3_aa: CASSQRTGAVGELFF; cdr3_nt: TGTGCCAGCAGCCAGCGGACAGGGGCCGTCGGGGAGCTGTTTTTT
d_call: -; cdr3_length: 17; j_call: TRBJ2-7; clone_size: once; v_call: TRBV21-1; cdr3_aa: CASSKLGQGTLSDEQYF; cdr3_nt: TGTGCCAGCAGCAAACTGGGACAGGGGACCCTCTCCGACGAGCAGTACTTC
d_call: -; cdr3_length: 16; j_call: TRBJ2-6; clone_size: once; v_call: TRBV28; cdr3_aa: CASQGGGGSGANVLTF; cdr3_nt: TGTGCCAGCCAAGGAGGGGGAGGCTCTGGGGCCAACGTCCTGACTTTC
d_call: -; cdr3_length: 12; j_call: TRBJ2-7; clone_size: -; v_call: TRBV18; cdr3_aa: CASSPRGIEQYF; cdr3_nt: TGTGCCAGCTCACCACGAGGGATCGAGCAGTACTTC
d_call: TRBD1; cdr3_length: 13; j_call: TRBJ2-7; clone_size: -; v_call: TRBV2; cdr3_aa: CASSQDRGGEQYF; cdr3_nt: TGTGCCAGCAGTCAGGACAGGGGCGGCGAGCAGTACTTC
d_call: TRBD2; cdr3_length: 16; j_call: TRBJ2-1; clone_size: -; v_call: TRBV5-1; cdr3_aa: CASSFTTSGSFNEQFF; cdr3_nt: TGCGCCAGCAGCTTTACGACTAGCGGGAGTTTCAATGAGCAGTTCTTC
d_call: TRBD2; cdr3_length: 13; j_call: TRBJ2-2; clone_size: once; v_call: TRBV11-1; cdr3_aa: CASSAGVAGELFF; cdr3_nt: TGTGCCAGCTCTGCGGGGGTCGCCGGGGAGCTGTTTTTT